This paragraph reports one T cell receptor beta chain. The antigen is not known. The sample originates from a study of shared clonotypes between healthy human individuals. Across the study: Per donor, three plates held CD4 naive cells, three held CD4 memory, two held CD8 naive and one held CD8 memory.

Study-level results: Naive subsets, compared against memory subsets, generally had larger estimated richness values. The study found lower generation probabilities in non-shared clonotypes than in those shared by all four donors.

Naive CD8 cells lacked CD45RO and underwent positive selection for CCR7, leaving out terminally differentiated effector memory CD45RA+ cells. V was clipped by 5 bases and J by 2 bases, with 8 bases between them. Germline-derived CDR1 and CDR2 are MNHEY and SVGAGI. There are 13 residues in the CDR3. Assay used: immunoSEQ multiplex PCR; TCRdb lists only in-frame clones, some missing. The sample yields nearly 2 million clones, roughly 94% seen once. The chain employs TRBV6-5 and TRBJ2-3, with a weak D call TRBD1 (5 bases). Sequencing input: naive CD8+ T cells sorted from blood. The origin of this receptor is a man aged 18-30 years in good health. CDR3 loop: CASSDRITDTQYF. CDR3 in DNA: TGTGCCAGCAGTGACAGAATCACAGATACGCAGTATTTT.